These 16 T cell receptor beta chains were sequenced from one sample in a study of blood T cells in healthy people across ages. With a J-beta primer mix and a sample-barcoded 5' primer, a second PCR ran about 7 to 12 cycles. One entry per CDR3 protein, called by TCRdb with MiXCR from the 5' RACE reads. The repertoire holds roughly 1.6 million distinct CDR3 sequences, about 32% seen once, with approximately 10% in the top ten. The sample consisted of blood. These receptors all stem from a young woman in good health.

This chain connects TRBV5-1 to TRBJ2-1; TRBD1 might be the D (5 bases). Trimming pared 4 bases from V and 5 bases from J, leaving 16 bases between. The CDR3 is 15 amino acids. CDR1 is SGHRS and CDR2 is YFSETQ in the germline V gene. The CDR3 protein is CASSLTGANNNEQFF. The CDR3 DNA reads as TGCGCCAGCAGCCTGACTGGGGCCAACAACAATGAGCAGTTCTTC. Looking up the rest from reference TRBV5-1 and TRBJ2-1 gives the full variable domain: KAGVTQTPRYLIKTRGQQVTLSCSPISGHRSVSWYQQTPGQGLQFLFEYFSETQRNKGNFPGRFSGRQFSNSRSEMNVSTLELGDSALYLCASSLTGANNNEQFFGPGTRLTVL.

In its sample, this clonotype was seen a few times. The genes are TRBV7-6 and TRBJ2-7; 8 nucleotides line up with TRBD1. This CDR3 is built from 17 residues. In germline, CDR1 is SGHVS, CDR2 FNYEAQ. V was clipped by 4 bases and J by 0 bases; unmatched bases: 11. CDR3 DNA sequence: TGTGCCAGCAGCTCTGGCTCCGGGACAGGTCCCTCCTACGAGCAGTACTTC. Amino acid sequence: CASSSGSGTGPSYEQYF.

This clonotype has ten or more counts. The V call is TRBV28, the J call TRBJ2-5, with 7 bases matching TRBD1. This CDR3 comprises 12 residues. In germline, CDR1 is MDHEN, CDR2 SYDVKM. V shed 6 bases and J 2 bases; nucleotides not matched to a gene: 0. The CDR3 bases are TGTGCCAGCAGGACAGGGCAAGAGACCCAGTACTTC. Its translation: CASRTGQETQYF.

The chain joins TRBV2 to TRBJ2-3, with D perhaps TRBD2 (6 bases). The germline CDR1 and CDR2 sequences are SNHLY and FYNNEI. The CDR3 has 16 amino acids. V shed 1 base and J shed 10 bases, with 21 bases lying between them. In DNA form, the CDR3 reads TGTGCCAGCAGTGAAGATTTAGCGGAGTTAGGGGATGCGCAGTATTTT. This codes for CASSEDLAELGDAQYF.

The chain joins TRBV11-2 to TRBJ1-1; D is ambiguous. This CDR3 is 15 amino acids long. Germline loops: CDR1 SGHAT, CDR2 FQNNGV. Trimming took off 6 bases at V and 3 bases at J, with 17 bases between the two ends. CDR3 in DNA: TGTGCCAGCAGGATGGTAAAGGGAAGGGACACTGAAGCTTTCTTT. Protein product: CASRMVKGRDTEAFF.

As for this clonotype: It is likely a read error, because the conserved phenylalanine at the end of the CDR3 is missing. The rearrangement links TRBV20-1 to TRBJ1-1, with D tentatively TRBD1 (5 bases). V lost 6 bases and J lost 1, with 18 bases in between. Germline-derived CDR1 and CDR2 are DFQATT and SNEGSKA (reference sequence). CDR3 length: 15 amino acids. CDR3 DNA sequence: TGCAGTGCGTACAGGTCGTCGCTGAAGAACACTGAAGCTTTCCTT. The encoded protein is CSAYRSSLKNTEAFL.

The J gene is TRBJ2-3, the V gene TRBV28, with TRBD2 identical over 9 bases. This CDR3 is 16 amino acids long. Germline trimming cut 5 bases from V and 2 bases from J; bases unmatched to any gene: 8. The germline V gene has CDR1 MDHEN and CDR2 SYDVKM. The CDR3 protein is CASSPPLAGLTDTQYF. Written as DNA, the CDR3 is TGTGCCAGCAGTCCCCCGCTAGCGGGACTCACAGATACGCAGTATTTT.

The chain carries TRBV19 and TRBJ2-7, with a weak D call TRBD1 (5 bases). Germline CDR1 is LNHDA and CDR2 is SQIVND (reference sequence). V lost 6 bases to trimming and J lost 7 bases, with 22 bases between them. This CDR3 is 15 amino acids long. CDR3: CASSPRVGPMGEQYF. CDR3 sequence (DNA): TGTGCCAGTAGCCCCCGGGTGGGGCCGATGGGGGAGCAGTACTTC.

This clonotype was detected only a few times. This chain uses TRBV7-9 with TRBJ1-4; TRBD1 is a possible D gene (6 bases). CDR1 is SEHNR and CDR2 is FQNEAQ in the germline V gene (reference sequence). V was trimmed by 8 bases and J by 8 bases, leaving 15 bases between them. CDR3 size: 13 residues. The CDR3 region has the DNA TGTGCCAGCCTCAGGGGAGGGGAGGAAAAACTGTTTTTT. Its protein product is CASLRGGEEKLFF.

This clonotype was detected a few times. CDR3 nucleotides: TGTGCCAGCAGCGTAGCCCCCAAGGGGGTTAATTCACCCCTCCACTTT. Its translation is CASSVAPKGVNSPLHF. V usage is TRBV9 and J usage is TRBJ1-6; D might be TRBD1 (6 bases). The V end lost 0 bases, the J end lost 6 bases, and 13 bases lay between the germline ends. This CDR3 has 16 amino acids. Germline V gives CDR1 SGDLS, CDR2 YYNGEE.

The chain joins TRBV2 to TRBJ2-5; the match to TRBD2 covers 13 bases. Germline CDR1 and CDR2: SNHLY and FYNNEI. CDR3 length: 17 amino acids. J was trimmed by 0 bases and V by 3 bases; bases with no gene match: 4. CDR3 in DNA: TGTGCCAGCAGTGAGGGGGGACTAGCGGGGTACCAAGAGACCCAGTACTTC. Protein: CASSEGGLAGYQETQYF.

The gene calls are TRBV20-1 and TRBJ2-7; possible D gene TRBD1, 8 bases. This CDR3 spans 14 amino acids. Between the trimmed V and J ends, which lost 6 bases and 4 bases, there was a span of 19 bases. Germline CDR1 is DFQATT and CDR2 is SNEGSKA (reference sequence). The CDR3 is CSAPWTGRGYEQYF. The CDR3 DNA sequence: TGCAGTGCCCCGTGGACAGGGAGGGGATACGAGCAGTACTTC.

A single count supports this clonotype. The chain links TRBV20-1 to TRBJ1-2; D gene unclear. The V end lost 6 bases, the J end lost 10 bases, and 6 bases lay between the germline ends. The germline V gene has CDR1 DFQATT and CDR2 SNEGSKA (reference sequence). This CDR3 is built from 8 residues. CDR3 residues: CSARPYTF. The CDR3 DNA reads as TGCAGTGCCCGCCCCTACACCTTC.

At least ten counts were recorded for this clonotype. The chain uses TRBV18 and TRBJ1-2, with D tentatively TRBD1 (5 bases). Trimming took off 8 bases at V and 4 bases at J, with 14 bases between the two ends. The CDR3 loop spans 13 amino acids. Looked up from germline, CDR1 is KGHSH and CDR2 is LQKENI. The CDR3 sequence is CASSPSGGYGYTF. CDR3 DNA sequence: TGTGCCAGCAGCCCCTCGGGGGGCTATGGCTACACCTTC. Full variable domain (rest looked up from reference TRBV18 and TRBJ1-2): NAGVMQNPRHLVRRRGQEARLRCSPMKGHSHVYWYRQLPEEGLKFMVYLQKENIIDESGMPKERFSAEFPKEGPSILRIQQVVRGDSAAYFCASSPSGGYGYTFGSGTRLTVV.

The CDR3 reads CASSPRAGQGTEAFF. In nucleotides, the CDR3 is TGTGCCAGCAGTCCCCGGGCAGGGCAGGGCACTGAAGCTTTCTTT. This rearrangement joins TRBV7-8 to TRBJ1-1, with a tentative D call TRBD1 (5 bases). There are 15 residues in the CDR3. Per germline, CDR1 SGHVS and CDR2 FQNEAQ. Deletions cut 6 bases from V and 4 bases from J, with 18 bases between.

This clonotype was seen only a few times. This chain joins TRBV6-5 and TRBJ1-4; perhaps TRBD1 as D (5 bases). The germline gives CDR1 MNHEY, CDR2 SVGAGI. The CDR3 sequence is 12 residues long. Trimming removed 10 bases from V and 10 bases from J, with 16 bases in between. The CDR3 DNA sequence: TGTGCCACCGAAGCCCCGGGGGGAAAACTGTTTTTT. Residues: CATEAPGGKLFF.